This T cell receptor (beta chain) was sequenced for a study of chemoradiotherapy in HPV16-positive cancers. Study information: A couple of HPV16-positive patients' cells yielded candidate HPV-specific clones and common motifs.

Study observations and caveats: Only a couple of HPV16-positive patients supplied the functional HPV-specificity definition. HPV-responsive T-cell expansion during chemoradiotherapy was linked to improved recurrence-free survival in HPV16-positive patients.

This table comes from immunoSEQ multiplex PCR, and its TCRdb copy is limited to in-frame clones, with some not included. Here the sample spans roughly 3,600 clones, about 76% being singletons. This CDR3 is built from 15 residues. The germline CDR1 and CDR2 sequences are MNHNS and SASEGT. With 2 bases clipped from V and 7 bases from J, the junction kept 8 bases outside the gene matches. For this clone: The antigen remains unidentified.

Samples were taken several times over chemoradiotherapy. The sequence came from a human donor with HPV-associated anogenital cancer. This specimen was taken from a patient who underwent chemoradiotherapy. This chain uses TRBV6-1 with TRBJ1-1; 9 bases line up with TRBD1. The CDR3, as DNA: TGTGCCAGCAGTGAAATCGGACAGGGGAGCATTGAAGCTTTCTTT. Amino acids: CASSEIGQGSIEAFF.